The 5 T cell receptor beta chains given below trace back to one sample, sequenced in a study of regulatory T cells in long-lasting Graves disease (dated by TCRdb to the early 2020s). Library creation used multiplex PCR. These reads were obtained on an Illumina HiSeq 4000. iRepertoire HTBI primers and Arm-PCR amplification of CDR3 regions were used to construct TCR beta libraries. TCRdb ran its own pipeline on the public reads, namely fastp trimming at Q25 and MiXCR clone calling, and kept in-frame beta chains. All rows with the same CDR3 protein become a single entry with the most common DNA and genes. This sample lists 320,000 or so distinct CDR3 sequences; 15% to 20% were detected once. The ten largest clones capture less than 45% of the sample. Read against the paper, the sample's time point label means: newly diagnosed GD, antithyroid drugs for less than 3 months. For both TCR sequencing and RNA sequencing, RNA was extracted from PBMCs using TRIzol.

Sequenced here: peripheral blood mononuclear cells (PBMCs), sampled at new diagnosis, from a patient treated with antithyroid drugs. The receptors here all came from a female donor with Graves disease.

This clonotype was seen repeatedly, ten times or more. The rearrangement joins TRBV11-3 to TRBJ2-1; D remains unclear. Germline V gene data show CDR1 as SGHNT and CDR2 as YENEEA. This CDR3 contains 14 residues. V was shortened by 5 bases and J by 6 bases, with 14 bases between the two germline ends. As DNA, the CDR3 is TGTGCCAGCAGCCCCCCCTCTAAGGTCAATGAGCAGTTCTTC. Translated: CASSPPSKVNEQFF.

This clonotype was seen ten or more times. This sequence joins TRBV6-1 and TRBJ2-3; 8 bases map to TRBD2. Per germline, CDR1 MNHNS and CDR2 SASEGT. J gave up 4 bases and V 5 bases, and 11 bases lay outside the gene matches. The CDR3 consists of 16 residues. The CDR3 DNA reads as TGTGCCAGCAGTACTTTCCCGGGACTAGATCCAGATACGCAGTATTTT. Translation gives CASSTFPGLDPDTQYF.

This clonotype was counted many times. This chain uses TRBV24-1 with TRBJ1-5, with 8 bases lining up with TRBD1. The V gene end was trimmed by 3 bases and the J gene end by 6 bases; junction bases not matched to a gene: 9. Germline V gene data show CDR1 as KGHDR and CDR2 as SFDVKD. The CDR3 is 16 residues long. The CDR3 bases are TGTGCCACCAGTGATGGGGGCAGGGGGCTCGGTCAGCCCCAGCATTTT. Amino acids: CATSDGGRGLGQPQHF.

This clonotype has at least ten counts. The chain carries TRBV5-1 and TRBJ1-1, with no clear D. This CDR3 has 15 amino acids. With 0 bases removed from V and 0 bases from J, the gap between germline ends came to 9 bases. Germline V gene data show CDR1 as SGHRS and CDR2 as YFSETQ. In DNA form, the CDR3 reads TGCGCCAGCAGCTTGGATCTGTCGCTGAACACTGAAGCTTTCTTT. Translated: CASSLDLSLNTEAFF.

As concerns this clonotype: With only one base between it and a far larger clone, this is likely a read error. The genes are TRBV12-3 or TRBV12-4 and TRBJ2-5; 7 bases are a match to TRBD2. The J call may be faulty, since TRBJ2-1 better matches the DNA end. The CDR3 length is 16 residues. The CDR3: CASSRRTSSLANEQFF. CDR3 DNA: TGTGCCAGCAGTCGTAGGACTAGTTCTTTAGCCAATGAGCAGTTCTTC.